Given below is one T cell receptor (beta chain) in context. No antigen is known for it. One end of the junction fails to match germline, which may point to a read error. The data derive from a study of T cell repertoires in cytomegalovirus infection (dated by TCRdb to about 2019). Regarding the complete study: Recently identified HLA-C-restricted CMV epitopes, whose presentation resists viral immunomodulation, were targeted by peptide stimulations together with well-studied HLA-B-restricted epitopes. Donor HLA type was relevant to the analysis, as public TCR beta signatures indicated carriage of CMV infection together with the matching HLA type.

The sequencing machine was an Illumina HiSeq 1500. TCRdb redid the processing of the public reads, applying fastp at Q25 and MiXCR, and retained in-frame beta chains. One record per CDR3 amino acid sequence lists the most common genes and DNA. The sample contains about 830,000 distinct CDR3 sequences, approximately 30% of them found a single time. Approximately 13% of the sample is held by the ten biggest clonotypes. Summary of the overall study and its limitations: The ex vivo response was dominated by HLA-C-restricted CMV-specific TCR beta clonotypes, which also provided the single most frequent clonotype in two of eight donors. Cumulative frequency of public TCR beta family members discriminated carriers of CMV infection plus the relevant HLA type in this cohort and an independent 352-donor cohort.

The sample's treatment or condition, from its label and the paper: in vitro stimulation with specific CMV peptide epitopes to enrich CMV-specific T cells. This TCR was sampled from a human donor in good health (CMV status not recorded). Some clones in this sample may be carry-over from other donors' samples. This material consisted of cultured CD8+ T cells from PBMCs, taken from culture after CMV antigen stimulation.

The DNA sequence follows: TGTGCCAGCAGCCAAGAGCGGACAGACCCCTACGAGCAGTACTTC. The resulting protein is CASSQERTDPYEQYF. The chain is made from TRBV4-1 and TRBJ2-7, with TRBD1 perhaps the D gene, on 6 matching bases. Sequences MGHRA (CDR1) and YSYEKL (CDR2) are obtained from the germline V gene. From cysteine to phenylalanine, the CDR3 is 15 amino acids long. Of all the DNA, just the CDR3 is kept, 45 bases in frame from base 1.